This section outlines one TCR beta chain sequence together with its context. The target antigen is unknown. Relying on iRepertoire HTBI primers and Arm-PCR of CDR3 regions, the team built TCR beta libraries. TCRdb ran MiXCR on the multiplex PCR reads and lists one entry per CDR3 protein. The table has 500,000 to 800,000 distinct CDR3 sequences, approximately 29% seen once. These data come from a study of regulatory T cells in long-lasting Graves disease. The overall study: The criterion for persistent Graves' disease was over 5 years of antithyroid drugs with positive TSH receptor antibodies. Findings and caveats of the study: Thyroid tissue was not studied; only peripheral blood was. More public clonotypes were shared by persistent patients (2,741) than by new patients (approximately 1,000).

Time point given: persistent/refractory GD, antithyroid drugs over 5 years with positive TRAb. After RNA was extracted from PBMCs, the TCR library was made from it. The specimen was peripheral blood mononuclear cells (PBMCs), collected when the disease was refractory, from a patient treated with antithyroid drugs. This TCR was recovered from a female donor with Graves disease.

The CDR3 is CAWSGGDSSNQPQHF. The CDR3 DNA is TGTGCCTGGAGTGGGGGGGACAGTAGCAATCAGCCCCAGCATTTT. This rearrangement joins TRBV30 to TRBJ1-5; 7 nucleotides agree with TRBD1. Trimming removed 1 base from V and 0 bases from J; junction bases left unmatched: 3. CDR1 and CDR2 (germline): GTSNPN, SVGIG (reference sequence). CDR3 size: 15 residues.